The T cell receptor (beta chain) under discussion was sequenced for a study of glioma-infiltrating T cells. Findings of the study overall: Above-expected tissue-blood divergence occurred in all gliomas, most in low-grade ones. Only very few CDR3 sequences appeared in both tissue and blood.

Comment on this clonotype: Its antigen is undetermined.

The iRepertoire nested amplicon-rescue multiplex PCR amplified TCR alpha and beta CDR3s from RNA. Tissue mRNA or PBMC total RNA, about 90-450 ng, went into one-step reverse transcription and amplification. TCRdb processed the multiplex PCR reads anew with MiXCR; each CDR3 protein has one entry. The sample has about 140,000 distinct CDR3 sequences; around 42% are singletons. The germline V gene encodes CDR1 MNHNS and CDR2 SASEGT. CDR3 length: 14 amino acids. V was clipped by 4 bases and J by 3 bases; unmatched bases: 5. The chain employs TRBV6-1 and TRBJ2-7, with 8 bases identical to TRBD1. The specimen sequenced was glioma tissue, nonneoplastic brain tissue, or PBMCs (not recorded which). This clonotype originated in a human donor with low-grade glioma or glioblastoma, undergoing nonglioma brain surgery, or in good health (not recorded which). The CDR3 DNA reads as TGTGCCAGCAGTGCCAGGGGGCTAGGCTACGAGCAGTACTTC. Its protein product is CASSARGLGYEQYF.